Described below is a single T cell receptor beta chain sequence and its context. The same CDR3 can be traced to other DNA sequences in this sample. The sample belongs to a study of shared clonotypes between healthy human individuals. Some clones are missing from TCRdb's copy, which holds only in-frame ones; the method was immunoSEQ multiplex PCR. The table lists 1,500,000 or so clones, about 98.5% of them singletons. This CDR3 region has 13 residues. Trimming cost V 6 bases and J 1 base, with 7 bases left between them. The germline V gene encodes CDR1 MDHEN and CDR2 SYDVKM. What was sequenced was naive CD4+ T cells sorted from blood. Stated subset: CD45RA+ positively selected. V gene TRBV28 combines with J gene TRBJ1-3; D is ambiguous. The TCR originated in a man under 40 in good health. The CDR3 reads CASSLGSGNTIYF. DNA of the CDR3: TGTGCCAGCAGCCTCGGTTCTGGAAACACCATATATTTT.